This T cell receptor beta chain was identified during a study of beta chain features in type 1 diabetes. Study-level points and caveats: VDJ junctions from patients with type 1 diabetes contained fewer insertions and more deletions. Compared with healthy donors, patients appeared to share more similar naive, central memory and regulatory TCRB repertoires. There was a moderate but significant shortening of TCRB CDR3s in all four CD4+ subsets of Type 1 diabetes patients. High-TCR-expressing cells could be over-represented by cDNA sequencing.

Turning to this clone: What it binds is not known.

As every portion of the isolated RNA was reverse transcribed, the sequencing read expressed TCRB transcripts. TCRdb keeps only in-frame clones here, not all; method: immunoSEQ multiplex PCR. This sample has about 150,000 clones, with around 51% found just once. V gave up 0 bases and J gave up 2 bases; unmatched junction bases: 2. The germline gives CDR1 MNHEY, CDR2 SMNVEV (reference sequence). The CDR3 sequence is 15 residues long. V gene TRBV27 combines with J gene TRBJ2-3; 7 nucleotides agree with TRBD1. This sequence was found in a young man in good health. Sequenced: Tregs from blood. The CDR3: CASSLSTGYTDTQYF. CDR3 DNA: TGTGCCAGCAGTTTATCGACAGGGTACACAGATACGCAGTATTTT.